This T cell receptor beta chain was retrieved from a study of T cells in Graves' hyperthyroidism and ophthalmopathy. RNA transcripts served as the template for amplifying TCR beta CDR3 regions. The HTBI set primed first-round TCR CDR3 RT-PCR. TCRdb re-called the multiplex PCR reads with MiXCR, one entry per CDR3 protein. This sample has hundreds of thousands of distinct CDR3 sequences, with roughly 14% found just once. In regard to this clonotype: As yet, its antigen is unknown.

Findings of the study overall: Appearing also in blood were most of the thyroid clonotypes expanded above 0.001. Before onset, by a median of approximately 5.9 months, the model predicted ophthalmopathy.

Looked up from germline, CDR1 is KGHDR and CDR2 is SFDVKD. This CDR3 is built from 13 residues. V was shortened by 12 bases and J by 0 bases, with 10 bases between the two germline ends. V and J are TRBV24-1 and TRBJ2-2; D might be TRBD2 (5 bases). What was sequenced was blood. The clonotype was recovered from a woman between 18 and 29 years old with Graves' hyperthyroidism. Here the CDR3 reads CASGGANTGELFF. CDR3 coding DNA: TGTGCCTCTGGAGGCGCGAACACCGGGGAGCTGTTTTTT.